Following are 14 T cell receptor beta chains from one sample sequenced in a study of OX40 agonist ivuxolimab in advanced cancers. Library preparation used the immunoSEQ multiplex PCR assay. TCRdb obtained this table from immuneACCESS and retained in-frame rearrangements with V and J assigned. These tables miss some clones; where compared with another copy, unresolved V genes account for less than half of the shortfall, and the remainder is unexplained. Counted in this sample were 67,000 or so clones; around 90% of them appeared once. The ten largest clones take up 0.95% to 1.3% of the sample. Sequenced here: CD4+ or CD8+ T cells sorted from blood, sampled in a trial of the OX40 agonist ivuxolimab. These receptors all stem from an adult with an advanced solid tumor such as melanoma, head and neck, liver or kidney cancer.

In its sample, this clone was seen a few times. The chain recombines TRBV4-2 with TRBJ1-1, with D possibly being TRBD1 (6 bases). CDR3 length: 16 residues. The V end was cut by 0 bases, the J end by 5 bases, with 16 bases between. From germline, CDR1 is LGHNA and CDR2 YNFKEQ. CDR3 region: CASSQEGGQHRTEAFF. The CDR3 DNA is TGTGCCAGCAGCCAAGAGGGCGGACAGCACCGGACTGAAGCTTTCTTT.

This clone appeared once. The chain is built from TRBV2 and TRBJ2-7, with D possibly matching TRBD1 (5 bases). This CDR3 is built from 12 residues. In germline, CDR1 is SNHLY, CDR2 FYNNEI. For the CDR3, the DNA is TGTTCCCTTGGGCAGGGTTCCTACGAGCAGTACTTC. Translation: CSLGQGSYEQYF.

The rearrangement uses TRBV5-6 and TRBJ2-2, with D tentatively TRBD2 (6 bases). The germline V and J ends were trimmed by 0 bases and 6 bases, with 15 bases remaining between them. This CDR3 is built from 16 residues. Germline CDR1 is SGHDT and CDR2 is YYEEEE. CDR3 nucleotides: TGTGCCAGCAGCTTGGTACTGGTTGGAGGGCCCGGGGAGCTGTTTTTT. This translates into CASSLVLVGGPGELFF.

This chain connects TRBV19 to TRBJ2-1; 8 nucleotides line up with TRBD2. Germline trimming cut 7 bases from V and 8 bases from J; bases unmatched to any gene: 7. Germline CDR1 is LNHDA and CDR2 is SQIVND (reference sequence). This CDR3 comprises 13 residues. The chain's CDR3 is CASKAGGRYEQFF. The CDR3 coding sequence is TGTGCCAGTAAGGCGGGAGGTCGTTATGAGCAGTTCTTC.

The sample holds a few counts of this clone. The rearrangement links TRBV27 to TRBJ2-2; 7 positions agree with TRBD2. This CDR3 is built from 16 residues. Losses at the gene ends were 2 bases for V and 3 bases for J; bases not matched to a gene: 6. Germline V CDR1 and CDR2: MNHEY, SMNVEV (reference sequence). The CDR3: CASSLRGRAHTGELFF. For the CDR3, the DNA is TGTGCCAGCAGTTTACGTGGGAGGGCGCACACCGGGGAGCTGTTTTTT.

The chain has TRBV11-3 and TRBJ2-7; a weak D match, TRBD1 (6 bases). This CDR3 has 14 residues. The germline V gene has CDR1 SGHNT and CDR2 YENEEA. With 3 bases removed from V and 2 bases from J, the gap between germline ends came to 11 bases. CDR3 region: CASSFIRGTYEQYF. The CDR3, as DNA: TGTGCCAGCAGCTTCATCAGGGGTACCTACGAGCAGTACTTC.

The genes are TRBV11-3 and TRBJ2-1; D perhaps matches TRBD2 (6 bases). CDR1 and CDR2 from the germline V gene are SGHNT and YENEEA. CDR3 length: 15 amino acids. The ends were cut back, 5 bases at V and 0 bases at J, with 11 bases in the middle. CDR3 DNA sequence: TGTGCCAGCAGCCGGGGACTTAGCTCCTACAATGAGCAGTTCTTC. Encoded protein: CASSRGLSSYNEQFF.

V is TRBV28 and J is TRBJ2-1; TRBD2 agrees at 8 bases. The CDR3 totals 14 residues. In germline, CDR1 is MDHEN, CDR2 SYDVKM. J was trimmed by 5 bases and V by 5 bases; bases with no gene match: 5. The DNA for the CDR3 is TGTGCCAGCAGTACTAGCGGATCTAACAATGAGCAGTTCTTC. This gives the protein CASSTSGSNNEQFF.

CDR3 sequence (DNA): TGTGCCAGCAGCTTCCTGGACCAGGTCGGCTACGAGCAGTACTTC. Protein: CASSFLDQVGYEQYF. The chain is built from TRBV7-6 and TRBJ2-7; no clear D. V was shortened by 3 bases and J by 3 bases, with 15 bases between the two germline ends. CDR3 length: 15 amino acids. Per germline, CDR1 SGHVS and CDR2 FNYEAQ. Using reference TRBV7-6 and TRBJ2-7 for the parts outside the CDR3, the full variable domain is GAGVSQSPRYKVTKRGQDVALRCDPISGHVSLYWYRQALGQGPEFLTYFNYEAQQDKSGLPNDRFSAERPEGSISTLTIQRTEQRDSAMYRCASSFLDQVGYEQYFGPGTRLTVT.

The CDR3 sequence: CASSLDAGHEKLFF. The CDR3 coding sequence is TGTGCCAGCAGCTTAGACGCGGGACATGAAAAACTGTTTTTT. The chain links TRBV11-2 to TRBJ1-4, with D possibly being TRBD1 (5 bases). The CDR3 spans 14 residues. Germline CDR1 is SGHAT and CDR2 is FQNNGV. The ends were cut back, 0 bases at V and 6 bases at J, with 8 bases in the middle. Variable domain in full (rest from reference TRBV11-2 and TRBJ1-4): EAGVAQSPRYKIIEKRQSVAFWCNPISGHATLYWYQQILGQGPKLLIQFQNNGVVDDSQLPKDRFSAERLKGVDSTLKIQPAKLEDSAVYLCASSLDAGHEKLFFGSGTQLSVL.

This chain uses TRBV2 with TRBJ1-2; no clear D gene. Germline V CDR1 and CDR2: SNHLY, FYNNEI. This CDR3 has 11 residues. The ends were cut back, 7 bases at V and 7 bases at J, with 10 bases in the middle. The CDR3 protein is CASNPSFGYTF. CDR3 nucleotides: TGTGCCAGCAACCCAAGTTTTGGCTACACCTTC.

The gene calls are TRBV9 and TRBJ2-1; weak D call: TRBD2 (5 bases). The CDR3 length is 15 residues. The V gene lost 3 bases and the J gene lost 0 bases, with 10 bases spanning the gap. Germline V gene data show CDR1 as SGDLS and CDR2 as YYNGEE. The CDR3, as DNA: TGTGCCAGCAGCGAGACTATTAGCTCCTACAATGAGCAGTTCTTC. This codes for CASSETISSYNEQFF.

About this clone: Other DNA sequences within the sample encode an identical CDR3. The CDR3: CASSQSTGVPEAFF. In DNA, the CDR3 is TGCGCCAGCAGCCAATCGACAGGGGTCCCTGAAGCTTTCTTT. The chain employs TRBV4-1 and TRBJ1-1; 8 nucleotides agree with TRBD1. The CDR3 sequence is 14 residues long. V dropped 2 bases and J dropped 6; count of bases not matched to a gene: 5. Germline loops: CDR1 MGHRA, CDR2 YSYEKL.

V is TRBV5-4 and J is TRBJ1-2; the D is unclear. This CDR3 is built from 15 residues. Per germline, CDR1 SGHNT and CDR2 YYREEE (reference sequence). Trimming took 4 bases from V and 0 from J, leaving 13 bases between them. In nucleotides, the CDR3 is TGTGCCAGCAGCCCCTTTATAGACGCTAACTATGGCTACACCTTC. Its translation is CASSPFIDANYGYTF.